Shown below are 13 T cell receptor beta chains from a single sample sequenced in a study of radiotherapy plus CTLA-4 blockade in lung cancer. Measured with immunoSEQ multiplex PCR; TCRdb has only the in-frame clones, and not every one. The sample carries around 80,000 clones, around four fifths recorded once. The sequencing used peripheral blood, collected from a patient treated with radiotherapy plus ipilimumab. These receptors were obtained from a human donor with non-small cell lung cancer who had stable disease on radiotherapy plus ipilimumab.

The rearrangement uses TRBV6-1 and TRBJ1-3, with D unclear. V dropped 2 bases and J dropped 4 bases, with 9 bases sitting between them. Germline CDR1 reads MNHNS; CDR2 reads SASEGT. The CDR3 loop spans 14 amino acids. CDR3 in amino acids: CASSESGRGNTIYF. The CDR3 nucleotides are TGTGCCAGCAGTGAATCGGGCAGAGGAAACACCATATATTTT.

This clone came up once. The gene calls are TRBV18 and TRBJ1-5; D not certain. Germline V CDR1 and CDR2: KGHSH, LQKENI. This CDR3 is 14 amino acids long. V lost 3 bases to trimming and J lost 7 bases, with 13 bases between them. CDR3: CASSPSQDRQPQHF. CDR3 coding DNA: TGTGCCAGCTCACCTAGCCAGGATAGGCAGCCCCAGCATTTT.

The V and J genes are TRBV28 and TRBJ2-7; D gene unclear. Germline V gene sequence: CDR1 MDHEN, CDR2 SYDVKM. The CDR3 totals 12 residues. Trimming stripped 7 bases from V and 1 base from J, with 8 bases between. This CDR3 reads CASIKNSYEQYF. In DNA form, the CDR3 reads TGTGCCAGCATCAAGAATTCCTACGAGCAGTACTTC.

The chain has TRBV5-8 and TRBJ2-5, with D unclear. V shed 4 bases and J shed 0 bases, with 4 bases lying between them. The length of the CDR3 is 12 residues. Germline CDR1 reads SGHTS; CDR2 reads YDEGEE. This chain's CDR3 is CASSPNQETQYF. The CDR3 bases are TGTGCCAGCAGCCCCAACCAAGAGACCCAGTACTTC.

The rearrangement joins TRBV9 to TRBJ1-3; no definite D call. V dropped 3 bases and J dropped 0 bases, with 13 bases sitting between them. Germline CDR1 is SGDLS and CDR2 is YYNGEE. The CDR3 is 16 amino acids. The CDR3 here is CASSASGRSSGNTIYF. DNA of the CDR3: TGTGCCAGCAGCGCTTCGGGCCGAAGCTCTGGAAACACCATATATTTT.

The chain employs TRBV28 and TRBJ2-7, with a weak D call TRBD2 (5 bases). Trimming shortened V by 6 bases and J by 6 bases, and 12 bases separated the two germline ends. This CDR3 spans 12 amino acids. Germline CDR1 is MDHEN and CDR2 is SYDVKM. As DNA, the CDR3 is TGTGCCAGCAGCATTACTAGAGGCGAGCAGTACTTC. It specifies CASSITRGEQYF.

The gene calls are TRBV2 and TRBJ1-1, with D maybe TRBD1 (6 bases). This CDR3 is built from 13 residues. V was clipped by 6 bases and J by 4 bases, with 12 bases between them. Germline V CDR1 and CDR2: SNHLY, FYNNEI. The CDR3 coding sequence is TGTGCCAGCAGACAGGGCCCCGGCACTGAAGCTTTCTTT. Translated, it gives CASRQGPGTEAFF.

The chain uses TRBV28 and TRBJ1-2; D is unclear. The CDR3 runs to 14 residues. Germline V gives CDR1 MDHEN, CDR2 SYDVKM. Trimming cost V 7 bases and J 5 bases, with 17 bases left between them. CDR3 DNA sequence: TGTGCCAGCACCTCAGGTCCCATCGGTTATGGCTACACCTTC. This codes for CASTSGPIGYGYTF.

CDR3 nucleotide sequence: TGTGCCAGCAGTCACCGGGACCGCAGTTCCTCTGGAAACACCATATATTTT. Translated, it gives CASSHRDRSSSGNTIYF. This chain joins TRBV28 and TRBJ1-3; D might be TRBD1 (5 bases). V lost 5 bases and J lost 0, with 17 bases in between. Germline lookup yields CDR1 MDHEN and CDR2 SYDVKM. The CDR3 runs 17 residues.

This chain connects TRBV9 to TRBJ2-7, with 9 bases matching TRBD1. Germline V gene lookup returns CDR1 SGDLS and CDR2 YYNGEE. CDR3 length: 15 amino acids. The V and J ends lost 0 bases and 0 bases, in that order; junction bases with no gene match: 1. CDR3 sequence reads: CASSVDRGPSYEQYF. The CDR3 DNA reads TGTGCCAGCAGCGTAGACAGGGGGCCCTCCTACGAGCAGTACTTC.

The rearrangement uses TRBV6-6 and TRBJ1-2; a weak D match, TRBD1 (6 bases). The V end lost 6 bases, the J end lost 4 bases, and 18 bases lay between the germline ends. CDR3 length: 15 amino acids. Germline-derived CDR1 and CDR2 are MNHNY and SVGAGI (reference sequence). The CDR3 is CASRDLGGRGYGYTF. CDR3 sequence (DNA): TGTGCCAGCAGGGATTTGGGCGGCAGGGGCTATGGCTACACCTTC.

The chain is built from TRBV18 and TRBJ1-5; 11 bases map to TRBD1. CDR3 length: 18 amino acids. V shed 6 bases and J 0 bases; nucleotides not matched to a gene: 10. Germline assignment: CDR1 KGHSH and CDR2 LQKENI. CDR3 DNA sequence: TGTGCCAGCTCCCAGGGACAGGGGGAGAGTTATAGCAATCAGCCCCAGCATTTT. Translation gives CASSQGQGESYSNQPQHF.

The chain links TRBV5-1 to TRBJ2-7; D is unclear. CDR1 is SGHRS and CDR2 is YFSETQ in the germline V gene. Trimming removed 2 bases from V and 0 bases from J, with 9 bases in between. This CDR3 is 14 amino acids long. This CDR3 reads CASSLLSDSYEQYF. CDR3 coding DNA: TGCGCCAGCAGCTTATTATCGGACTCCTACGAGCAGTACTTC.